The 8 T cell receptor beta chains presented below share a single source sample, sequenced in a study of T cells after yellow fever vaccination. MiXCR was run by TCRdb on the 5' RACE reads, yielding one entry per CDR3 protein. The data show almost 600,000 distinct CDR3 sequences, approximately 15% seen once. The material was PBMCs, obtained on the day of the yellow fever booster vaccination. Receptors originate from a man aged 25-40 years who received the YFV17D yellow fever vaccine.

The table lists this clonotype with a few counts. V gene TRBV27 combines with J gene TRBJ2-1; D is possibly TRBD1 (6 bases). This CDR3 is built from 17 residues. V lost 5 bases and J lost 0, with 17 bases in between. Per germline, CDR1 MNHEY and CDR2 SMNVEV (reference sequence). The CDR3 sequence: CASSPRGASSSYNEQFF. For the CDR3, the DNA is TGTGCCAGCAGTCCCAGGGGAGCGTCTAGCTCCTACAATGAGCAGTTCTTC.

Only a few counts were recorded for this clonotype. The chain couples TRBV20-1 to TRBJ2-3; D is unresolved. The CDR3 has 16 residues. V was trimmed by 1 base and J by 7 bases, leaving 21 bases between them. Germline V gene lookup returns CDR1 DFQATT and CDR2 SNEGSKA (reference sequence). The CDR3 DNA reads TGCAGTGCTAGAGCCACACAACTTGGACGCTCGAATACGCAGTATTTT. This codes for CSARATQLGRSNTQYF.

At least ten counts were recorded for this clonotype. The chain recombines TRBV29-1 with TRBJ1-5; no firm D call. Germline V gene sequence: CDR1 SQVTM, CDR2 ANQGSEA. CDR3 size: 12 residues. V gave up 4 bases and J gave up 0 bases, with 4 bases separating them. The CDR3, as DNA: TGCAGCGTTGGGGATAGCAATCAGCCCCAGCATTTT. As protein: CSVGDSNQPQHF.

For the CDR3, the DNA is TGCAGTGCTAGCAAGAACACGGGTACGCAGTATTTT. This encodes CSASKNTGTQYF. The V call is TRBV20-1, the J call TRBJ2-3, with D uncertain. Trimming removed 3 bases at V and 8 bases at J, with 12 bases between. There are 12 residues in the CDR3. Germline CDR1 DFQATT, CDR2 SNEGSKA (reference sequence).

CDR3 in DNA: TGTGCCAGCAGTTACCTTTCTGGGGCCAACGTCCTGACTTTC. Translation gives CASSYLSGANVLTF. V gene TRBV6-5 combines with J gene TRBJ2-6; D uncertain. In germline, CDR1 is MNHEY, CDR2 SVGAGI. Trimming removed 2 bases at V and 1 base at J, with 3 bases between. The CDR3 consists of 14 residues.

This clonotype was seen repeatedly, ten times or more. The rearrangement uses TRBV7-2 and TRBJ2-7, with D maybe TRBD2 (5 bases). This CDR3 is 15 amino acids long. CDR1 is SGHTA, CDR2 FQGNSA, per germline. Trimming pared 3 bases from V and 2 bases from J, leaving 14 bases between. CDR3: CASSFGGALTYEQYF. In DNA form, the CDR3 reads TGTGCCAGCAGCTTTGGAGGCGCCCTAACCTACGAGCAGTACTTC.

This sequence joins TRBV20-1 and TRBJ2-3; a weak D match, TRBD2 (6 bases). There are 13 residues in the CDR3. Looked up from germline, CDR1 is DFQATT and CDR2 is SNEGSKA (reference sequence). V was shortened by 7 bases and J by 2 bases, with 13 bases between the two germline ends. CDR3 sequence (DNA): TGCAGTGTACGGGAGTGGAACACAGATACGCAGTATTTT. Translating gives CSVREWNTDTQYF.

The chain carries TRBV27 and TRBJ2-3; 9 bases map to TRBD2. This CDR3 contains 17 residues. Trimming at V came to 5 bases and at J to 3 bases, leaving 12 bases not matched to a gene. Germline V CDR1 and CDR2: MNHEY, SMNVEV (reference sequence). CDR3 bases: TGTGCCAGCAGTCCCCCTTTAGCGGGAGATTGGACAGATACGCAGTATTTT. Encoded protein: CASSPPLAGDWTDTQYF.